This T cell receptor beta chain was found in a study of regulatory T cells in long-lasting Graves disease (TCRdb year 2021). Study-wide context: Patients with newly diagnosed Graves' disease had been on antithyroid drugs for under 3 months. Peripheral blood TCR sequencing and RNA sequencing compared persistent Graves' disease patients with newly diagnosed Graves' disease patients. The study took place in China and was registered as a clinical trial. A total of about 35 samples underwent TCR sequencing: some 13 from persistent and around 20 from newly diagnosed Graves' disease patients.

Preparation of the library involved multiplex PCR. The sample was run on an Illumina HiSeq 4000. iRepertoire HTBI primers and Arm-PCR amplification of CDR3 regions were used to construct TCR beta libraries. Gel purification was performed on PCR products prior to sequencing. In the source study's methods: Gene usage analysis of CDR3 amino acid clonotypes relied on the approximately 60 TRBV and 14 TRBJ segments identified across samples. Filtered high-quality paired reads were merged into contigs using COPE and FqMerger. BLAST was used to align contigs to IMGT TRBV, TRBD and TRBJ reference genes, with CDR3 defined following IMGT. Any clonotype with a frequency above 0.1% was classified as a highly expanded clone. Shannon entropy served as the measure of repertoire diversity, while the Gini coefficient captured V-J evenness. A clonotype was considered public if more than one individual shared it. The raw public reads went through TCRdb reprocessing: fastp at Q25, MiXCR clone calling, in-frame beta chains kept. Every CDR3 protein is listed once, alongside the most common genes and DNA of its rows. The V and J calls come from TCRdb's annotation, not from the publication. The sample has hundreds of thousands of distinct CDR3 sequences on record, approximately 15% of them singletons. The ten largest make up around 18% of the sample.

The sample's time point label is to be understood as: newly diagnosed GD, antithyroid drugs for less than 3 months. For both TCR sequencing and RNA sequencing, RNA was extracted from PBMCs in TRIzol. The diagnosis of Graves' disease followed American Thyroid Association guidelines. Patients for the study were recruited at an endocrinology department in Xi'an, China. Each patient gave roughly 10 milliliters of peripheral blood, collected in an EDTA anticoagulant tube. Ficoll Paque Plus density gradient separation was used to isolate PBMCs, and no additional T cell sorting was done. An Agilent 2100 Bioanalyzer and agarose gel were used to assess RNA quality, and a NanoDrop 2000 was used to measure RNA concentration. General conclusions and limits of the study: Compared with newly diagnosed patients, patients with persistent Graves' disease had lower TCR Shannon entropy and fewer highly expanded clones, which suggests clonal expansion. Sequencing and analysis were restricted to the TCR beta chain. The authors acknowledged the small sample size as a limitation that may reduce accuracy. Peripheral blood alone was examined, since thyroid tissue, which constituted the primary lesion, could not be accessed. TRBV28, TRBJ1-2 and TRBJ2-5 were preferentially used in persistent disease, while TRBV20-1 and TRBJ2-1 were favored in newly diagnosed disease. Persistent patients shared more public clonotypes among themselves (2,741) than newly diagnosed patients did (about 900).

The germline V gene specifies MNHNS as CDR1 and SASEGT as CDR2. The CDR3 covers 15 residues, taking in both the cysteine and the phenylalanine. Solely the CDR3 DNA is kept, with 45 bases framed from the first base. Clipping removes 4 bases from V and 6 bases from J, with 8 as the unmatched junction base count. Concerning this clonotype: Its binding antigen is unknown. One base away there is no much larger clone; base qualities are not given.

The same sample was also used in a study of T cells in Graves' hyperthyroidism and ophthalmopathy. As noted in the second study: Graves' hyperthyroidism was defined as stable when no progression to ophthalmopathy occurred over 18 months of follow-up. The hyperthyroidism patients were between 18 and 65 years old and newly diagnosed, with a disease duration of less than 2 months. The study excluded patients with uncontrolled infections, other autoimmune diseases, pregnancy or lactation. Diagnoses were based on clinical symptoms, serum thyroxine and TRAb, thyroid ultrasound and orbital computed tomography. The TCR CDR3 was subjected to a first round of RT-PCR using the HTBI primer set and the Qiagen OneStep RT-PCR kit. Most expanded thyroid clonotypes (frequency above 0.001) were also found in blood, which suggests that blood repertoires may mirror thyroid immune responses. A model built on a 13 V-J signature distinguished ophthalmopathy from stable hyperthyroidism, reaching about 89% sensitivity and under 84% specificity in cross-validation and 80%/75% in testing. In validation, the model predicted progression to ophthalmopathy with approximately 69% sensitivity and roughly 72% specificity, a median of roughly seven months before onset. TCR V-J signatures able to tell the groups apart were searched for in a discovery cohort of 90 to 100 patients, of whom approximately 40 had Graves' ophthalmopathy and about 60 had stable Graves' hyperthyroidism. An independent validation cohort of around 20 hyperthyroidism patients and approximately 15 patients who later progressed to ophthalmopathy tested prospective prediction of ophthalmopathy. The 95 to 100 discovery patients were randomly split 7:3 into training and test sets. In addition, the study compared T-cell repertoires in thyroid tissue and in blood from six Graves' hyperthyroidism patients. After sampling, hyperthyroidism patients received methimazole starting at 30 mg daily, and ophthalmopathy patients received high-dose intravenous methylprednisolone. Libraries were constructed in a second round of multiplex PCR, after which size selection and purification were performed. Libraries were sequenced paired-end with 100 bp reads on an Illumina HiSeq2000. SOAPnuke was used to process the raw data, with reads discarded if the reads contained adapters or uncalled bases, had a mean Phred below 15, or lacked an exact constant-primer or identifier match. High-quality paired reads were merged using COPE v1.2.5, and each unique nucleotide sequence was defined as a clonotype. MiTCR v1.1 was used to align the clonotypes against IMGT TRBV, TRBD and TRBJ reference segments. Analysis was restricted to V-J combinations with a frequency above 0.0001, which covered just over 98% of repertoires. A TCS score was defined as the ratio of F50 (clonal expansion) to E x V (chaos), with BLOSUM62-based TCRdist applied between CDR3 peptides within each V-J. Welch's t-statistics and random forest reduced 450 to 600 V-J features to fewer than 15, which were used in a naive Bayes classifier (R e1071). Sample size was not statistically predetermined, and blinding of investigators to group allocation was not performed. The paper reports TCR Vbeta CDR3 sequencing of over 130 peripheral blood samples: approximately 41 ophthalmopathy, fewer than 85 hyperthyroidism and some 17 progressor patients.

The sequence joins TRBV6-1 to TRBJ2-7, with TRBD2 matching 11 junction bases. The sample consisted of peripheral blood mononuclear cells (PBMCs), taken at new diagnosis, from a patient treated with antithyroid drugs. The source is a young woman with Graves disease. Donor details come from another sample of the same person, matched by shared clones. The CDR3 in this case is CASSAQPLAGVEQYF. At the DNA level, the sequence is TGTGCCAGCAGTGCGCAGCCACTAGCGGGAGTCGAGCAGTACTTC.